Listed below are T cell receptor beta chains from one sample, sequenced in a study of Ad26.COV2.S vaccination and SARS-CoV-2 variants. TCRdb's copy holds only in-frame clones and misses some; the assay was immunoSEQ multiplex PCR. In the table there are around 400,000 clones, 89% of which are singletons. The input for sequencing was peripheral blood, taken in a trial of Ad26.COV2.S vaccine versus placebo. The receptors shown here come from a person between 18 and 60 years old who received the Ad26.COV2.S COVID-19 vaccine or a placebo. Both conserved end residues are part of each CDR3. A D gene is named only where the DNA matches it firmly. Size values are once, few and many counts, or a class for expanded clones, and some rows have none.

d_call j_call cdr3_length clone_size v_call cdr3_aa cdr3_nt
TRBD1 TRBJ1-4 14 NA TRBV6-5 CASSKTQGNEKLFF TGTGCCAGCAGCAAAACACAGGGGAATGAAAAACTGTTTTTT
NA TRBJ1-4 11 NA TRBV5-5 CASSPHRELFF TGTGCCAGCAGCCCTCACAGGGAACTGTTTTTT
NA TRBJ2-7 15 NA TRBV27 CASSPTGGLHYEQYF TGTGCCAGCAGTCCCACCGGGGGACTTCACTACGAGCAGTACTTC
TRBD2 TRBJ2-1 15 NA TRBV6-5 CASSYGGRAENEQFF TGTGCCAGCAGTTACGGCGGGAGGGCCGAAAATGAGCAGTTCTTC
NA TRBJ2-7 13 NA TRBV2 CASSVTGGHEQYF TGTGCCAGCAGTGTGACGGGGGGCCACGAGCAGTACTTC
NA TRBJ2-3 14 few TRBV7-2 CASTPWGGGDTQYF TGTGCCAGCACCCCATGGGGAGGGGGAGATACGCAGTATTTT
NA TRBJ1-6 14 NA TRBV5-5 CASSLREANSPLHF TGTGCCAGCAGCTTGCGGGAAGCCAATTCACCCCTCCACTTT
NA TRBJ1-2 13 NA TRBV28 CASSLGPTYGYTF TGTGCCAGCAGTTTAGGGCCGACCTATGGCTACACCTTC
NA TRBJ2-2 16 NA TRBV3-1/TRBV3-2 CASSQEDSSNTGELFF TGTGCCAGCAGCCAAGAAGACAGCTCGAACACCGGGGAGCTGTTTTTT
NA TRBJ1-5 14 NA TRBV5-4 CASSLGGSNQPQHF TGTGCCAGCAGCTTGGGCGGTAGCAATCAGCCCCAGCATTTT
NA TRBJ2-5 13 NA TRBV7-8 CASSWAKQETQYF TGTGCCAGCAGCTGGGCTAAACAAGAGACCCAGTACTTC
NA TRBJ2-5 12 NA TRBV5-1 CASSLGQETQYF TGCGCCAGCAGTCTGGGGCAAGAGACCCAGTACTTC
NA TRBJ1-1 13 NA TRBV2 CASKSDMNTEAFF TGTGCCAGCAAGTCAGACATGAACACTGAAGCTTTCTTT
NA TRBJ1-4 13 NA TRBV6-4 CASSDSIEGKLFF TGTGCCAGCAGTGACTCGATCGAAGGAAAACTGTTTTTT
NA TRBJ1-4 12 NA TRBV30 CAWSWPRGKLFF TGTGCCTGGAGTTGGCCGAGGGGAAAACTGTTTTTT
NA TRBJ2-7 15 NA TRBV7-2 CASSREGLTTYEQYF TGTGCCAGCAGCCGTGAGGGACTTACAACCTACGAGCAGTACTTC
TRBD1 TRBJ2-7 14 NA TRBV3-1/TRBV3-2 CASSQAQGAVEQYF TGTGCCAGCAGCCAAGCCCAGGGGGCTGTCGAGCAGTACTTC
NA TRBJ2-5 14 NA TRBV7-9 CASSLGAGTETQYF TGTGCCAGCAGCTTAGGTGCGGGAACAGAGACCCAGTACTTC
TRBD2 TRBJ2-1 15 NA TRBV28 CASSSAGPTYNEQFF TGTGCCAGCAGTTCAGCGGGACCAACCTACAATGAGCAGTTCTTC
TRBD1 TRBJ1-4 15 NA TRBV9 CASSVATGGNEKLFF TGTGCCAGCAGCGTAGCGACAGGGGGGAATGAAAAACTGTTTTTT
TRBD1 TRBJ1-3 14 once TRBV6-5 CASSRDSALDTIYF TGTGCCAGCAGTCGGGACAGCGCGCTGGACACCATATATTTT
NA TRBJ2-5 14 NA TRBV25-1 CASSEWGTEETQYF TGTGCCAGCAGTGAATGGGGAACGGAAGAGACCCAGTACTTC
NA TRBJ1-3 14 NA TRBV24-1 CATSAAGTGNTIYF TGTGCCACCAGTGCGGCAGGGACTGGAAACACCATATATTTT
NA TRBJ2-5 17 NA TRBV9 CASSVGVRGGGQETQYF TGTGCCAGCAGCGTAGGGGTAAGGGGCGGTGGACAAGAGACCCAGTACTTC
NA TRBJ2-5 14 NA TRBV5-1 CASSLGAAQETQYF TGCGCCAGCAGCTTAGGGGCGGCCCAAGAGACCCAGTACTTC
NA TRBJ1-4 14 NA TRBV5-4 CASSPPDFKEKLFF TGTGCCAGCAGCCCCCCCGATTTTAAGGAAAAACTGTTTTTT
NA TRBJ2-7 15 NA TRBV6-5 CASSYIRGSSYEQYF TGTGCCAGCAGTTACATACGGGGGTCCTCCTACGAGCAGTACTTC
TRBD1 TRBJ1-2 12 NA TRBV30 CAWRTGKFGYTF TGTGCCTGGAGGACAGGGAAGTTTGGCTACACCTTC
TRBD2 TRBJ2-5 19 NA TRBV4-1 CASSQATGLAGGSQETQYF TGCGCCAGCAGCCAAGCAACGGGACTAGCGGGCGGAAGCCAAGAGACCCAGTACTTC
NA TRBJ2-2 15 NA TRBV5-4 CASSHRGAETGELFF TGTGCCAGCAGCCACCGGGGGGCGGAGACCGGGGAGCTGTTTTTT
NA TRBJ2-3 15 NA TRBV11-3 CASSLDGTRTDTQYF TGTGCCAGCAGCTTAGACGGGACACGCACAGATACGCAGTATTTT
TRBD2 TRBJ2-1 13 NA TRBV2 CASGREGRNEQFF TGTGCCAGCGGGCGGGAGGGTAGGAATGAGCAGTTCTTC